This TCR beta chain stems from a study of beta chain features in type 1 diabetes. The CDR3 covers 17 residues. The V gene lost 4 bases and the J gene lost 3 bases, with 21 bases spanning the gap. Germline CDR1 KGHSH, CDR2 LQKENI. Sorting gave populations that all exceeded 98% purity. Whole-study results and caveats: Patients showed naive, central memory and Treg TCRB repertoires that appeared more similar than those of healthy donors. All four CD4+ subsets of Type 1 diabetes patients contained TCRB CDR3s that were moderately but significantly shorter.

The entirety of the isolated RNA underwent reverse transcription, so expressed TCRB transcripts were sequenced. Some clones are missing from TCRdb's copy, which holds only in-frame ones; the method was immunoSEQ multiplex PCR. The sample shows about 290,000 clones, under 8.5% of them seen only once. This clone was detected a few times. Its matching antigen is unknown. This chain uses TRBV18 with TRBJ1-2; D gene ambiguous. Sequences were obtained from central memory CD4+ T cells from blood. This receptor was taken from a woman aged 18-30 years in good health. CDR3 nucleotide sequence: TGTGCCAGCTCACAAGGATTAACAACCCGAACGGACTATGGCTACACCTTC. Amino acids: CASSQGLTTRTDYGYTF.